This T cell receptor (beta chain) was identified during a study of early T cells in non-severe SARS-CoV-2 infection. Whole-study context: Sequencing was performed on bulk RNA from unsorted whole blood, leaving chains unpaired.

The V end lost 4 bases, the J end lost 12 bases, and 16 bases lay between the germline ends. CDR1 is WNHNN, CDR2 SYGVQD, per germline (reference sequence). This CDR3 spans 13 amino acids. TCRdb ran MiXCR on the 5' RACE reads and lists one entry per CDR3 protein. The sample records 75,000 to 80,000 distinct CDR3 sequences, approximately 16% being singletons. The J gene is TRBJ2-1, the V gene TRBV10-1; D gene ambiguous. The sequenced sample was whole blood. The TCR was taken from an adult who was a healthcare worker with PCR-confirmed SARS-CoV-2 infection or an uninfected control (not recorded which). The CDR3 region has the DNA TGCGCCAGCAGTGTCAAACTTGGTCCCCGGCAGTTCTTC. Residues: CASSVKLGPRQFF.